This TCR beta chain is from a study of blood T cell repertoires in COVID-19. Study-wide context: In each case, the material was cDNA or gDNA derived from T cells, B-cell-depleted T cells, or PBMCs.

This CDR3 is built from 14 residues. Trimming took 2 bases from V and 0 from J, leaving 8 bases between them. CDR1 SGHRS and CDR2 YFSETQ come from the germline V gene. Here immunoSEQ multiplex PCR was the method, and the copy in TCRdb shows in-frame clones only, minus some. The sample lists about 170,000 clones, about 86% occurring once. The chain couples TRBV5-1 to TRBJ2-5, with D uncertain. This clonotype originated in a man between 65 and 85 years old with active or convalescent COVID-19. The sequencing input was peripheral blood. CDR3 bases: TGCGCCAGCAGCTTTACGACTCACCAAGAGACCCAGTACTTC. Encoded protein: CASSFTTHQETQYF.